This T cell receptor (beta chain) was sequenced during a study of T-cell reconstitution after alpha-beta-depleted transplantation in children (dated by TCRdb to the mid-2010s). The study in broad terms: Using TCR repertoire profiling, the study quantitatively followed how T-cell immune reconstitution unfolded in children after TCRalphabeta/CD19-depleted allogeneic hematopoietic cell transplantation.

To prepare the library, PCR was applied. The run used an Illumina HiSeq 2500. TCR library preparation used molecular barcoding, with unique molecular identifiers applied to normalize quantification of the TCRbeta repertoire. TCRdb reprocessed the public reads (quality trimming at Q25 with fastp, clone calling with MiXCR) and kept in-frame beta chains. Every entry covers one CDR3 protein and lists the most common genes and DNA from its rows. Recorded for this sample are some 550,000 distinct CDR3 sequences; 23% of them occurred a single time. The ten most abundant clones make up roughly 14% of the sample. The treatment or condition label corresponds to: allogeneic hematopoietic cell transplantation with graft depleted of TCRalphabeta T cells and CD19 B cells. The transplant recipients were children given TCRalphabeta/CD19-depleted allogeneic hematopoietic cell grafts. In regard to this clonotype: This receptor's antigen is unknown. Base qualities are not at hand, and no much larger clone is one base apart.

Results and caveats for the whole study, not just this receptor: The apparently early alphabetaT-cell count recovery about two months after transplant was reportedly dependent on only several hundred rapidly expanded clones derived from non-depleted graft cells. Over the following months the frequencies of hyperexpanded clones went down, and after one year T-cell counts and TCRbeta diversity were mostly credited to newly produced T cells. The high TCRbeta diversity at day 60 in some patients was ascribed to recipient T cells and intrathymic progenitors that had survived conditioning.

Spanning cysteine to phenylalanine, the CDR3 consists of 15 amino acids. The sequence is cut down to CDR3 DNA, 45 bases in frame from base 1. V has 4 bases trimmed and J has 1 base trimmed; junction bases matching no gene number 6. CDR1 and CDR2, per the germline V gene (reference sequence), are PRHDT and FYEKMQ. The chain is encoded by TRBV13 joined to TRBJ2-5, with 7 middle bases fitting TRBD1. Sample: PBMCs, mostly from graft donor cells, taken 360 days after TCRalphabeta/CD19-depleted stem cell transplant. This TCR came from a boy younger than two who had a stem cell transplant for acute myeloid leukemia, so the T cells may come from the graft donor. Here is the DNA: TGTGCCAGCAGCTGTGACGGGACAGCCCAAGAGACCCAGTACTTC. The resulting protein is CASSCDGTAQETQYF.